This TCR beta chain was retrieved from a study of blood T cell repertoires in COVID-19. Participants were aged about 18 to 90 years, lived in over 20 US areas, and enrolled virtually. Cohorts were based on clinical histories the participants reported. Before being deemed recovered, Cohort 3 donors had two negative PCRs, clearance, or symptom resolution. The data were produced by immunoSEQ multiplex PCR, yet TCRdb's version contains in-frame clones alone and is incomplete. The data contain approximately 220,000 clones, about 83% of them seen just once; the ten biggest clones take up roughly 6.2%. Germline CDR1 MNHEY, CDR2 SMNVEV (reference sequence). CDR3 length: 14 amino acids. Trimming took 7 bases from V and 10 from J; bases not matched to a gene: 10.

The chain recombines TRBV27 with TRBJ1-4; TRBD1 matches 9 bases. The origin of this receptor is a woman aged 35 to 49 who had recovered from COVID-19. Sequencing was performed on PBMCs or T cells enriched from blood (not recorded which). The CDR3 DNA is TGTGCCAGCACCCTGAGGGACAGGGCTGGAAAACTGTTTTTT. This translates into CASTLRDRAGKLFF. Full variable domain (missing parts from reference TRBV27 and TRBJ1-4): EAQVTQNPRYLITVTGKKLTVTCSQNMNHEYMSWYRQDPGLGLRQIYYSMNVEVTDKGDVPEGYKVSRKEKRNFPLILESPSPNQTSLYFCASTLRDRAGKLFFGSGTQLSVL.